The sequence of this T cell receptor (beta chain) was determined in a study of blood T cells in healthy people across ages. Study-level points and caveats: No conclusive comparison of naive versus antigen-experienced cells was possible with unsorted PBMCs. Across the age range, TCR beta diversity per million T cells fell in a roughly linear way.

The authors isolated at least 6 million PBMCs per sample. Using a J-beta primer mix together with a sample-barcoded 5' primer, a second PCR was run for roughly 6 to 12 cycles. A template-switch adaptor with 12 random nucleotides tagged each cDNA molecule. A single record per CDR3 protein comes from TCRdb applying MiXCR to the 5' RACE reads. Of 1.5 million to 1.9 million distinct CDR3 sequences in the sample, roughly 43% are singletons; the top ten hold approximately 4.1%. Details on this clonotype: Its antigen is still unknown. A read error is possible here, since a much larger clone lies one base away.

With V trimmed by 4 bases and J by 13 bases, 7 bases remained unmatched. Germline V gene lookup returns CDR1 SGHAT and CDR2 FQNNGV. The length of the CDR3 is 15 residues. The receptor was derived from a woman younger than 30 in good health. The sample taken for sequencing was blood. The V call is TRBV11-2, the J call TRBJ2-1, with TRBD2 matching 16 bases. The CDR3 sequence: CASSSGLAGGQDQFF. CDR3 coding DNA: TGTGCCAGCAGCTCGGGACTAGCGGGGGGGCAGGACCAGTTCTTC.